This T cell receptor (beta chain) was documented in a study of PD-1 blockade in classical Hodgkin lymphoma. Each of the patients experienced relapse following autologous stem cell transplantation, and their brentuximab vedotin exposure differed. This clone was observed a single time. Libraries were prepared by immunoSEQ multiplex PCR; TCRdb keeps only in-frame clonotypes and omits some of them. The table includes over 45,000 clones, roughly 73% detected once. The CDR3 is 14 amino acids. The V gene lost 7 bases and the J gene lost 5 bases, with 17 bases spanning the gap. The V gene's germline CDR1 is SEHNR and CDR2 FQNEAQ (reference sequence).

The sequences come from peripheral blood mononuclear cells (PBMCs), collected before the second cycle of nivolumab. The TCR originated in a human donor with classical Hodgkin lymphoma. This chain links TRBV7-9 with TRBJ2-5, with D unclear. This CDR3 reads CASTSRLGEETQYF. As DNA, the CDR3 is TGTGCCAGCACCTCCCGGCTGGGTGAGGAGACCCAGTACTTC. Full variable domain (missing parts from reference TRBV7-9 and TRBJ2-5): DTGVSQNPRHKITKRGQNVTFRCDPISEHNRLYWYRQTLGQGPEFLTYFQNEAQLEKSRLLSDRFSAERPKGSFSTLEIQRTEQGDSAMYLCASTSRLGEETQYFGPGTRLLVL.